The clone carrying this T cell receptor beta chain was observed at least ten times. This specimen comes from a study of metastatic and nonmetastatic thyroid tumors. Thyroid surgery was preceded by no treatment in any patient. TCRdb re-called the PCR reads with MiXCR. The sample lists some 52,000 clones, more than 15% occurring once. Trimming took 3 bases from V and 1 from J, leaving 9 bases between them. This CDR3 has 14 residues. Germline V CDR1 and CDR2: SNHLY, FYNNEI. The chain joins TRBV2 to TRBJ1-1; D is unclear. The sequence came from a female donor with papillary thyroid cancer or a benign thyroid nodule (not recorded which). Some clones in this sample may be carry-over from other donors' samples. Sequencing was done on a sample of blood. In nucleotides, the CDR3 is TGTGCCAGCAGTGATCGGGTGGGGAACACTGAAGCTTTCTTT. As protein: CASSDRVGNTEAFF.